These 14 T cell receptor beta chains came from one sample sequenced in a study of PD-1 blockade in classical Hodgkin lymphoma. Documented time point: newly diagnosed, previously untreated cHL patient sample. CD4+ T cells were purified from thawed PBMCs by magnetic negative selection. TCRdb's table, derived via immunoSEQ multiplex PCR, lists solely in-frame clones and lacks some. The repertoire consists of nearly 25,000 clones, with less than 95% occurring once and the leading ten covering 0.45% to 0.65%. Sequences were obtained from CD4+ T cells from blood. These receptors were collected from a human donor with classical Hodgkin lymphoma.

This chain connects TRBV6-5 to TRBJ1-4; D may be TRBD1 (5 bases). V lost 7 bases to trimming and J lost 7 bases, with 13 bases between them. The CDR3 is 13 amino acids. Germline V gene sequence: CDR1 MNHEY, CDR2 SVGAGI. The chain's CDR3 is CASNPGRGEKLFF. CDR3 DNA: TGTGCCAGCAACCCAGGGCGGGGTGAAAAACTGTTTTTT.

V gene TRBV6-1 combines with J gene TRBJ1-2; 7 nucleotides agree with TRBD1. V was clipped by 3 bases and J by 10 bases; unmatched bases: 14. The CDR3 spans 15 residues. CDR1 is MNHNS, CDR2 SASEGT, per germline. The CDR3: CASSDLSGQLKIYTF. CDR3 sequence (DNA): TGTGCCAGCAGTGATTTATCGGGACAGCTTAAAATCTACACCTTC.

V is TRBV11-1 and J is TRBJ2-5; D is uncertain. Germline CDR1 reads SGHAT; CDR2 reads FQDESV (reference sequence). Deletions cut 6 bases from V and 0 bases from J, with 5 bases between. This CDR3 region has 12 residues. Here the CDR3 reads CASRRYQETQYF. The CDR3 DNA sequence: TGTGCCAGCAGAAGGTACCAAGAGACCCAGTACTTC.

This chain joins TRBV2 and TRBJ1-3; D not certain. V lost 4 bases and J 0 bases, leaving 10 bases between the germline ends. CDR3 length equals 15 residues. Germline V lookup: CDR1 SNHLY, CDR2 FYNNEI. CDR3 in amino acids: CASSGSLSSGNTIYF. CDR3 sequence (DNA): TGTGCCAGCAGTGGATCGCTCTCCTCTGGAAACACCATATATTTT.

CDR3 bases: TGTGCCAGTAGTGATTTCGTCGGGAGGGACACCGGGGAGCTGTTTTTT. This sequence encodes CASSDFVGRDTGELFF. The chain joins TRBV19 to TRBJ2-2; 8 bases agree with TRBD2. The CDR3 sequence is 16 residues long. CDR1 and CDR2 from the germline V gene are LNHDA and SQIVND (reference sequence). V trimming: 5 bases; J trimming: 3 bases; junction bases outside the gene matches: 8.

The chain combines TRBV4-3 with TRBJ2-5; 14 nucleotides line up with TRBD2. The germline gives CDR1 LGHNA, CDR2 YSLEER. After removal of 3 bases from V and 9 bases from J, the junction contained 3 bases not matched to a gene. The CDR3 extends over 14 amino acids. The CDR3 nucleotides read TGCGCCAGCAGCCAGGGACTAGCGGGGGTTCCCCAGTACTTC. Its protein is CASSQGLAGVPQYF.

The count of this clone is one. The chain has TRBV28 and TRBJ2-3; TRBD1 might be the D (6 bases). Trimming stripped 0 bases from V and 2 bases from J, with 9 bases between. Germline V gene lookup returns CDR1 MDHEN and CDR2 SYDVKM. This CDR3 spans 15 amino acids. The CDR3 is CASSLWRTDTDTQYF. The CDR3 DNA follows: TGTGCCAGCAGTTTATGGAGGACAGACACAGATACGCAGTATTTT.

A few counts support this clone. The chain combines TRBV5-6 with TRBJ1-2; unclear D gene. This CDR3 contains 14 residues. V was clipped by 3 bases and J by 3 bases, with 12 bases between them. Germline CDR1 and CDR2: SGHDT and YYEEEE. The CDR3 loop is CASSSLGQDYGYTF. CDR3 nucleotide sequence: TGTGCCAGCAGCTCCCTCGGCCAGGACTATGGCTACACCTTC. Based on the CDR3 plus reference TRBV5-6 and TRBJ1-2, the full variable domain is DAGVTQSPTHLIKTRGQQVTLRCSPKSGHDTVSWYQQALGQGPQFIFQYYEEEERQRGNFPDRFSGHQFPNYSSELNVNALLLGDSALYLCASSSLGQDYGYTFGSGTRLTVV.

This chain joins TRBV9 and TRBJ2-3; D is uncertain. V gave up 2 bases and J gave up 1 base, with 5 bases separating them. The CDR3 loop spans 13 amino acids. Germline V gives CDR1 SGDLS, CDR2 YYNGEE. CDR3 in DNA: TGTGCCAGCAGCGTGATGGGCACAGATACGCAGTATTTT. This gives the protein CASSVMGTDTQYF.

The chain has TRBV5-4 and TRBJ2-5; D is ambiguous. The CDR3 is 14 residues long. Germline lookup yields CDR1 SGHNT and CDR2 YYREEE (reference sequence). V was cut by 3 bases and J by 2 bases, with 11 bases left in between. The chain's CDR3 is CASSSPGQQETQYF. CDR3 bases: TGTGCCAGCAGCTCCCCGGGTCAACAAGAGACCCAGTACTTC. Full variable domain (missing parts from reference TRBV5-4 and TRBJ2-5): ETGVTQSPTHLIKTRGQQVTLRCSSQSGHNTVSWYQQALGQGPQFIFQYYREEENGRGNFPPRFSGLQFPNYSSELNVNALELDDSALYLCASSSPGQQETQYFGPGTRLLVL.

The CDR3 is CSVTDRGTEAFF. In DNA form, the CDR3 reads TGCAGCGTCACGGACAGGGGGACTGAAGCTTTCTTT. This chain connects TRBV29-1 to TRBJ1-1, with 10 nucleotides matching TRBD1. The CDR3 sequence is 12 residues long. CDR1 is SQVTM and CDR2 is ANQGSEA in the germline V gene. Unmatched junction bases numbered 3, after V lost 6 bases and J lost 5 bases.

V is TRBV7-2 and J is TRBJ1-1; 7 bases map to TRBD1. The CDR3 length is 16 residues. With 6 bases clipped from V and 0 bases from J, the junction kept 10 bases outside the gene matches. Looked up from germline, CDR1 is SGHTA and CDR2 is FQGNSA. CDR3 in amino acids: CASSQTTGWMNTEAFF. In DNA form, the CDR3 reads TGTGCCAGCAGTCAGACGACAGGGTGGATGAACACTGAAGCTTTCTTT.

The CDR3 sequence: CASNPGAQETQYF. CDR3 DNA: TGTGCCAGCAACCCCGGCGCCCAAGAGACCCAGTACTTC. The chain uses TRBV5-4 and TRBJ2-5; no clear D. The germline gives CDR1 SGHNT, CDR2 YYREEE (reference sequence). CDR3 length: 13 amino acids. V lost 6 bases and J 1 base, leaving 10 bases between the germline ends. Variable domain in full (rest from reference TRBV5-4 and TRBJ2-5): ETGVTQSPTHLIKTRGQQVTLRCSSQSGHNTVSWYQQALGQGPQFIFQYYREEENGRGNFPPRFSGLQFPNYSSELNVNALELDDSALYLCASNPGAQETQYFGPGTRLLVL.

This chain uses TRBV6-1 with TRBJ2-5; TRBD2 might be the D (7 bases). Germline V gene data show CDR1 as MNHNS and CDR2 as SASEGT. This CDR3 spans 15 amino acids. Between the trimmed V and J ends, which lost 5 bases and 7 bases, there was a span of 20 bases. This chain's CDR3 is CASSPPSGGGVTQYF. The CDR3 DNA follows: TGTGCCAGCAGTCCCCCTTCGGGGGGCGGGGTGACCCAGTACTTC.